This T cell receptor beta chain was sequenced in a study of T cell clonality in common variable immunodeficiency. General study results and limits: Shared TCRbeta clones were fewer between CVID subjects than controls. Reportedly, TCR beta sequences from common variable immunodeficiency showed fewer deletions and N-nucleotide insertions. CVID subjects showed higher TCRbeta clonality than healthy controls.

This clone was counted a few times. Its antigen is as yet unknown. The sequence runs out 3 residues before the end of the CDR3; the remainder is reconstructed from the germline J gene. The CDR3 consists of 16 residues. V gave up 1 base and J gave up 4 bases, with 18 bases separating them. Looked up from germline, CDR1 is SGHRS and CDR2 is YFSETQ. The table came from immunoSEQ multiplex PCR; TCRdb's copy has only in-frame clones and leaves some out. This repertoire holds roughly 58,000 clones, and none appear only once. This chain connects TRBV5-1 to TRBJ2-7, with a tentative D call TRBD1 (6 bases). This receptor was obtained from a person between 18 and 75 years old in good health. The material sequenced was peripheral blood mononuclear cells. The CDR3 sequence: CASSLLRGGVKYEQYF. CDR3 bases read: TGCGCCAGCAGCTTGCTTAGAGGGGGAGTCAAGTACGAG. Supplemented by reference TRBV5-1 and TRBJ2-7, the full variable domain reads KAGVTQTPRYLIKTRGQQVTLSCSPISGHRSVSWYQQTPGQGLQFLFEYFSETQRNKGNFPGRFSGRQFSNSRSEMNVSTLELGDSALYLCASSLLRGGVKYEQYFGPGTRLTVT.